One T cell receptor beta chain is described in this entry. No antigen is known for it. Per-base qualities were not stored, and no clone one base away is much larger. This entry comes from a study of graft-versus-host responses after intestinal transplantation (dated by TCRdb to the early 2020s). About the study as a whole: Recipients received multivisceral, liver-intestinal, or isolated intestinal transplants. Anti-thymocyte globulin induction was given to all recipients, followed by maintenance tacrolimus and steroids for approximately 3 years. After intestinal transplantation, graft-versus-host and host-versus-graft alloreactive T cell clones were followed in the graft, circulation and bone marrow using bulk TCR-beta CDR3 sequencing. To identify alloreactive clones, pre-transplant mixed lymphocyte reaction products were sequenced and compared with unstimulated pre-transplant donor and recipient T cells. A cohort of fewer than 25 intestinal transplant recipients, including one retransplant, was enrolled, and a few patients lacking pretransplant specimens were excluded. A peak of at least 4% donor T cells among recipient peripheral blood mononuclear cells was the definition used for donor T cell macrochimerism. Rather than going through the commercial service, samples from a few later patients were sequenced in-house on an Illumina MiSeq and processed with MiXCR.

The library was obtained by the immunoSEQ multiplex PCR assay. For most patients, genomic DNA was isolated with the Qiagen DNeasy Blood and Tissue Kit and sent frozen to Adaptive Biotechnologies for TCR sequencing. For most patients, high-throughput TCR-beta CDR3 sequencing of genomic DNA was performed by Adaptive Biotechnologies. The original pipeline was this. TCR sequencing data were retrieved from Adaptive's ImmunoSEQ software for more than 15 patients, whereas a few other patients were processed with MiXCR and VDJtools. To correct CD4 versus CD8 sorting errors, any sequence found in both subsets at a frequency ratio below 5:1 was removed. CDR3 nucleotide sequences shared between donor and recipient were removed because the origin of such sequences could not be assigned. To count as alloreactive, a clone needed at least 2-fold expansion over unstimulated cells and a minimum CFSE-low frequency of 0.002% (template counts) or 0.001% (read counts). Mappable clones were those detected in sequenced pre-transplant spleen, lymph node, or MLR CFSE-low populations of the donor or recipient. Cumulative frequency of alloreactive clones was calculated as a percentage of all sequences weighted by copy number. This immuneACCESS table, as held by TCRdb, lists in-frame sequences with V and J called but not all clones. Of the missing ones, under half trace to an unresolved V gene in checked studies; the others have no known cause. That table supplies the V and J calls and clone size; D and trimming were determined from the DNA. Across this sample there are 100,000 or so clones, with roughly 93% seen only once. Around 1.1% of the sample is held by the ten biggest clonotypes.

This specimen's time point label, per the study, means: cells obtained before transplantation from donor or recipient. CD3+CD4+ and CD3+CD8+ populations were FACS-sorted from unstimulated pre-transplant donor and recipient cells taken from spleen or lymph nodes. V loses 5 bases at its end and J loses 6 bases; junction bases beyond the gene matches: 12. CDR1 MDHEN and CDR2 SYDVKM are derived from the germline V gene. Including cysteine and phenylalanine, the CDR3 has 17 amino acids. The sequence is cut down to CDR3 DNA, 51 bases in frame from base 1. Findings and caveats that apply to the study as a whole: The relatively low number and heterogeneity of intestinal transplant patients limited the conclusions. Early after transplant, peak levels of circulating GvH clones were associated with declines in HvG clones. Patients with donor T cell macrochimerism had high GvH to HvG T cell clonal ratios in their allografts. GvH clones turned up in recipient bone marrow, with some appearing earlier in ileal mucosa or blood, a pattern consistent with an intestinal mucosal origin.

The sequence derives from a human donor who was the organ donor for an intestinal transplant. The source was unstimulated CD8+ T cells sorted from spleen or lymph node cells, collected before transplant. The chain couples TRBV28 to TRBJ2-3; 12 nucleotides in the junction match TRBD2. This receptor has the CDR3 CASSPRLAGGPGDTQYF. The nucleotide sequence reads TGTGCCAGCAGTCCCAGGCTAGCGGGAGGGCCGGGCGATACGCAGTATTTT.